This T cell receptor (beta chain) comes out of a study of blood T cell repertoires in COVID-19. Across the study: The United States, Italy and Spain were the sources of the acute and convalescent COVID-19 samples.

This CDR3 spans 13 amino acids. Clones were sequenced by immunoSEQ multiplex PCR, and TCRdb holds only the in-frame ones, with some missing. Seen here are approximately 200,000 clones, over 75% observed once, and the top ten hold under 4%. Participants came from some 26 US areas, aged roughly 18 to 95 years. Sequencing was carried out using PBMCs or T cells enriched from blood (not recorded which). This receptor was identified in a young woman in a cohort exposed to, infected with or recovered from COVID-19 (not recorded which). The chain carries TRBV21-1 and TRBJ1-2; the table's D gene call, TRBD1, was not cross checked with the DNA. TRBV21-1 is flagged as a pseudogene. DNA of the CDR3: TGTGCCAGCAGCCGGACAGGCAACTATGGCTACACCTTC. The encoded protein is CASSRTGNYGYTF.